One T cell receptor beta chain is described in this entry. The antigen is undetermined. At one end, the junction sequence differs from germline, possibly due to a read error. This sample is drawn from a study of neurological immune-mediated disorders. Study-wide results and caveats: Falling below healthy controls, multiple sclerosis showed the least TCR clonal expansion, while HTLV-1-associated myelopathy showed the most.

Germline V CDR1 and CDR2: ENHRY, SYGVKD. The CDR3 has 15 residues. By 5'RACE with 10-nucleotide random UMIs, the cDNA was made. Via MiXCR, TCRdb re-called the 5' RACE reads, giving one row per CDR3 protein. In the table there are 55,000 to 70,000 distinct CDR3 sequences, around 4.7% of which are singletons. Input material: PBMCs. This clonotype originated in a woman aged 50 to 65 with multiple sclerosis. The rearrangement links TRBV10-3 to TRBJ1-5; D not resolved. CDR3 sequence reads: CAISESAGPRQPQNF. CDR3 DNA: TGTGCCATCAGTGAGTCGGCAGGACCAAGGCAGCCCCAGAATTTT.